A selection of T cell receptor beta chains follows, all from one sample in a study of memory CD8 T cells in hepatitis C reinfection. TCRdb's table, derived via immunoSEQ multiplex PCR, lists solely in-frame clones and lacks some. The table includes just over 50,000 clones, roughly 90% detected once. Sequencing was done on a sample of naive CD8+ T cells sorted from blood. Receptors were obtained from a man between 18 and 35 years old with hepatitis C virus infection. CDR3s leave out the opening cysteine and the closing phenylalanine or tryptophan.

V	length	J	CDR3
TRBV28	14	TRBJ2-7	ASSFRTGPRSYEQY
TRBV6-1	10	TRBJ2-7	ASSSKGYEQY
TRBV4-1	11	TRBJ1-1	ASSFGQGGEAF
TRBV7-9	11	TRBJ2-5	ASSLPGVGAQY
TRBV7-6	14	TRBJ2-3	ASSGGAGWGTDTQY
TRBV13	13	TRBJ1-1	ASSPDGTGNTEAF
TRBV21-1	20	TRBJ2-2	ASSKEIWGLRTGELRTGELF
TRBV28	10	TRBJ1-5	ASSLANQPQH
TRBV28	14	TRBJ2-7	ASSLPLAGPSYEQY
TRBV2	11	TRBJ2-2	ASSVLNTGELF
TRBV5-4	14	TRBJ2-1	ASSLETGGPGNEQF
TRBV27	14	TRBJ2-5	ASSPGLAGGPETQY
TRBV15	12	TRBJ2-1	ATTSPILQDEQF
TRBV11-2	16	TRBJ2-4	ASSLGLAGGPAKNIQY
TRBV28	14	-	ASNRRGGLPDYEQY
TRBV10-2	16	TRBJ2-3	ASSDTVVPGLREDTQY
TRBV19	18	TRBJ2-1	ASSIVWGLAGPSSYNEQF
TRBV29-1	12	TRBJ2-5	SVEGLAGEETQY
TRBV7-6	6	TRBJ2-4	ASISQY
TRBV19	13	TRBJ1-1	ASSIGDRGNTEAF
TRBV6-5	11	TRBJ2-1	ASRSGSFDEQF
TRBV11-2	15	TRBJ2-3	ASSLDLWGRAGDTQY
TRBV5-1	14	TRBJ2-2	ASSSRGFTNTGELF
TRBV9	14	TRBJ2-3	ASSPLAGGDTDTQY
TRBV28	14	TRBJ1-5	ASSWTGSLGNQPQH
TRBV6-1	13	TRBJ1-5	ASSSRTGWHQPQH
TRBV28	13	TRBJ2-7	ASSNRGQGAYEQY